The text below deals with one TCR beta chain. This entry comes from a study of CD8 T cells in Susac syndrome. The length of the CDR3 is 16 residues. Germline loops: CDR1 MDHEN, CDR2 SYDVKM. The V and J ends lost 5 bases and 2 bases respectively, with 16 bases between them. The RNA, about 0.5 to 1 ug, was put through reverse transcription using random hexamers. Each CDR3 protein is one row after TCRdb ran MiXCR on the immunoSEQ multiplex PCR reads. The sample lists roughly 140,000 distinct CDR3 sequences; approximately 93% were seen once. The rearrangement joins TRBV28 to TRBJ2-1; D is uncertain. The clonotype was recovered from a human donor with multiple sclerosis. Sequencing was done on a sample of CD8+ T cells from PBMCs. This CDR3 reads CASSMDVGVTYNEQFF. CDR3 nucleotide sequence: TGTGCCAGCAGTATGGACGTTGGGGTAACCTACAATGAGCAGTTCTTC.